This TCR beta chain appears in the sequencing data of a study of T cell responses to AZD1222 COVID-19 vaccine. Study-wide findings and caveats: Vaccine-associated CD4 TCRs ranged over spike, dominating at 160-218 and 743-854. Donors were mostly white British, more females; clonal diversity possibly underestimated.

Note on this clone: As yet, its antigen is unknown.

Trimming left V 1 base short and J 4 bases short, with 13 bases between. Germline V CDR1 and CDR2: SGHTA, FQGNSA. This CDR3 spans 15 amino acids. Libraries were prepared by immunoSEQ multiplex PCR; TCRdb keeps only in-frame clonotypes and omits some of them. The table lists 65,000 or so clones, 65% to 85% of them singletons, with approximately 9.8% in the top ten. The sequence came from an adult in good health. The input for sequencing was peripheral blood, taken on day 0 of AZD1222 vaccination. V usage is TRBV7-2 and J usage is TRBJ1-2; weak D call: TRBD1 (6 bases). The CDR3 DNA sequence: TGTGCCAGCAGCTTAGACAGGGAAAGATTCTATGGCTACACCTTC. It codes for CASSLDRERFYGYTF.